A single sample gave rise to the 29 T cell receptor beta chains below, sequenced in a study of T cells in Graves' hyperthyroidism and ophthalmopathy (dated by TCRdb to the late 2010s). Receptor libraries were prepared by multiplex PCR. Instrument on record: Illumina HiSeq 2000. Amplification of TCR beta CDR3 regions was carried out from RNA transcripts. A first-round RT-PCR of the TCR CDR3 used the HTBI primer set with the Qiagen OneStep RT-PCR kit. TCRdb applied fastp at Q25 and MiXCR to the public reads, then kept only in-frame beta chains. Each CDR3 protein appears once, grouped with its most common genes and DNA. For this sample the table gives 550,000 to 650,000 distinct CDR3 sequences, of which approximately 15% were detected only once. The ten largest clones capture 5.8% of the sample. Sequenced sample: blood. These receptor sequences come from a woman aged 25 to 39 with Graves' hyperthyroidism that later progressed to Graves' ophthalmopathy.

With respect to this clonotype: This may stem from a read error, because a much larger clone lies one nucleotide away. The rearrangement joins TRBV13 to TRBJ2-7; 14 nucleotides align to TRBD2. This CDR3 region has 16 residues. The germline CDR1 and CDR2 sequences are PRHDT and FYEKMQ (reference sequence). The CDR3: CAGSPRTSGRLGEQYF. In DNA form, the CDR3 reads TGTGCCGGCAGCCCACGGACTAGCGGGAGGCTTGGCGAGCAGTACTTC.

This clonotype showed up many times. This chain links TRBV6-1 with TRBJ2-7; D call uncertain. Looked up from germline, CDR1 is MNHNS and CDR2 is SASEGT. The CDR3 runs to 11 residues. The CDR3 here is CVRGLHYEQYF. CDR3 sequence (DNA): TGTGTCCGAGGTCTCCACTACGAGCAGTACTTC.

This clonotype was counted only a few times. The CDR3 loop reads CASSLGRRSGLTDTQYF. The CDR3 region has the DNA TGTGCCAGCAGCTTAGGTAGGCGGAGCGGGCTCACAGATACGCAGTATTTT. This sequence joins TRBV7-2 and TRBJ2-3; possible D gene TRBD2, 6 bases. V gave up 1 base and J gave up 2 bases, with 16 bases separating them. Germline lookup yields CDR1 SGHTA and CDR2 FQGNSA. The CDR3 is made up of 17 amino acids.

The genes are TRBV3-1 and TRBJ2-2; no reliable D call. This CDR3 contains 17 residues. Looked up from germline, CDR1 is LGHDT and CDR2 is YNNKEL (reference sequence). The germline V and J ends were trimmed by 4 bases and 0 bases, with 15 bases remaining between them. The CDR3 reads CASSPEPTRTNTGELFF. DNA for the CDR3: TGTGCCAGCAGCCCAGAGCCGACAAGGACGAACACCGGGGAGCTGTTTTTT.

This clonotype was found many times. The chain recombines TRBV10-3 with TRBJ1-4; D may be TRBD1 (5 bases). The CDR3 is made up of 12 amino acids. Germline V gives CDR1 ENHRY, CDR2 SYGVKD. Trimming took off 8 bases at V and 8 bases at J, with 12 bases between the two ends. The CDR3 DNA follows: TGTGCCATCGGCGGGGGATCAGAAAAACTGTTTTTT. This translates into CAIGGGSEKLFF.

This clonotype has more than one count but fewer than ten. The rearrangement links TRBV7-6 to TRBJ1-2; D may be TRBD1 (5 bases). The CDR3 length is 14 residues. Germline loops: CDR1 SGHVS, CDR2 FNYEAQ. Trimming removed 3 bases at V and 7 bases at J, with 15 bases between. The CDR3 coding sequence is TGTGCCAGCAGCTTCGATTTGCAGGGAACTGGCTACACCTTC. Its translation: CASSFDLQGTGYTF. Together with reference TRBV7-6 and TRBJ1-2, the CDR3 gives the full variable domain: GAGVSQSPRYKVTKRGQDVALRCDPISGHVSLYWYRQALGQGPEFLTYFNYEAQQDKSGLPNDRFSAERPEGSISTLTIQRTEQRDSAMYRCASSFDLQGTGYTFGSGTRLTVV.

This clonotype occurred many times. CDR3 loop: CASSIGGYGYTF. In DNA form, the CDR3 reads TGTGCCAGCAGCATCGGAGGCTATGGCTACACCTTC. V and J are TRBV7-2 and TRBJ1-2; no definite D call. Trimming shortened V by 5 bases and J by 4 bases, and 8 bases separated the two germline ends. Germline lookup yields CDR1 SGHTA and CDR2 FQGNSA. The CDR3 length is 12 residues.

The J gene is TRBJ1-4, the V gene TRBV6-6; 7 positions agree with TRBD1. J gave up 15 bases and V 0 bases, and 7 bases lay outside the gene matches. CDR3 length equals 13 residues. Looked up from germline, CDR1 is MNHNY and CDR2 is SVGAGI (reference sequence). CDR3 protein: CASSYSQGGFMFF. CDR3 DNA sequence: TGTGCCAGCAGTTACTCCCAGGGGGGGTTTATGTTTTTT.

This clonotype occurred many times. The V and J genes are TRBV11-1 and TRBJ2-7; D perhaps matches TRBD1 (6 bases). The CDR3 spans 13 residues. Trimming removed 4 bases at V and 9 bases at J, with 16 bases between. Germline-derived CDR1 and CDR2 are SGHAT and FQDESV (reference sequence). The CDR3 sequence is CASSSPGHPLQYF. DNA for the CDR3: TGTGCCAGCAGCTCTCCGGGACATCCCTTGCAGTACTTC.

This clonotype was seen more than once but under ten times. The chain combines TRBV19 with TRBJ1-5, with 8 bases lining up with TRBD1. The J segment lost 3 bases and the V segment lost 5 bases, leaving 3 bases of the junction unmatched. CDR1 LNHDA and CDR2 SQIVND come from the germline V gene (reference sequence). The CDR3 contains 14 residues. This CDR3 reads CASSWDRSNQPQHF. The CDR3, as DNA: TGTGCCAGTAGTTGGGACAGGTCCAATCAGCCCCAGCATTTT.

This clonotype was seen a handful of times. CDR3 coding DNA: TGTGCCATCGGGACAGGGAAGTTCTTC. Translating gives CAIGTGKFF. The rearrangement joins TRBV6-1 to TRBJ2-1, with 9 nucleotides matching TRBD1. V was clipped by 10 bases and J by 14 bases; unmatched bases: 3. The CDR3 length is 9 residues. The germline V gene has CDR1 MNHNS and CDR2 SASEGT.

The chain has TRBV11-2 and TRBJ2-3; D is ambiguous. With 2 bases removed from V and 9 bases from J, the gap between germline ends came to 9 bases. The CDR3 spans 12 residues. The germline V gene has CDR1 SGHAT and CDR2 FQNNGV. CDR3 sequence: CASSLSRSTQYF. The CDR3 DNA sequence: TGTGCCAGCAGCTTATCCCGCAGCACGCAGTATTTT.

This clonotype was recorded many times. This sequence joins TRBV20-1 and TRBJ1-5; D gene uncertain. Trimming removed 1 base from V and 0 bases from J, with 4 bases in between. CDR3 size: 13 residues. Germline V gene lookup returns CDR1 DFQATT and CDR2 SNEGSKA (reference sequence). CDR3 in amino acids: CSARAYSNQPQHF. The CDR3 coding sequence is TGCAGTGCTAGAGCCTATAGCAATCAGCCCCAGCATTTT.

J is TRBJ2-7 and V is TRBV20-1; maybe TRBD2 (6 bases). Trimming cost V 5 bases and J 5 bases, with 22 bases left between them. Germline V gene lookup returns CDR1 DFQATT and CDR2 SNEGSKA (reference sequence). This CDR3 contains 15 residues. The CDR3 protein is CSAPRGTLSRNEQYF. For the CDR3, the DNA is TGCAGTGCTCCCCGGGGGACTCTTTCTAGAAACGAGCAGTACTTC.

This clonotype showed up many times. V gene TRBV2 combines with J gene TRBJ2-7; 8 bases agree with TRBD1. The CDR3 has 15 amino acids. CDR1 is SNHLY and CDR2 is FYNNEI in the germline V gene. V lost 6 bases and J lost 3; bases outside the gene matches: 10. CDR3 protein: CASSQGQGVIYEQYF. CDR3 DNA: TGTGCCAGCAGCCAAGGACAGGGTGTTATCTACGAGCAGTACTTC.

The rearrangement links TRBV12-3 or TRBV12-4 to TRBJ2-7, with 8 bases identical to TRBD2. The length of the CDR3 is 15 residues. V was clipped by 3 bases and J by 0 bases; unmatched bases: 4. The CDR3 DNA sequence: TGTGCCAGCAGTTTGACTAGCGCGGACTCCTACGAGCAGTACTTC. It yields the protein CASSLTSADSYEQYF.

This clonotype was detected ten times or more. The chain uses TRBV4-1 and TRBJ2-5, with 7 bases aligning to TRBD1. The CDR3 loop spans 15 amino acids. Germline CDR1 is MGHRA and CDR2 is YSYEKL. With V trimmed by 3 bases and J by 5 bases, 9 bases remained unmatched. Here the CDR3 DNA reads TGCGCCAGCAGCCAGTCACAGGGGTTCCGCGAGACCCAGTACTTC. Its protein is CASSQSQGFRETQYF.

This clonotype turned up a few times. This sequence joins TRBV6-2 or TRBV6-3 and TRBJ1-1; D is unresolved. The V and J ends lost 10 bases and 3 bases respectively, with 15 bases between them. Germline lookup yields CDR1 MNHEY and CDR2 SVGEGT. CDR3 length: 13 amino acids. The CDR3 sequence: CANKTRGDTEAFF. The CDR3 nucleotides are TGTGCCAACAAAACCCGGGGAGACACTGAAGCTTTCTTT.

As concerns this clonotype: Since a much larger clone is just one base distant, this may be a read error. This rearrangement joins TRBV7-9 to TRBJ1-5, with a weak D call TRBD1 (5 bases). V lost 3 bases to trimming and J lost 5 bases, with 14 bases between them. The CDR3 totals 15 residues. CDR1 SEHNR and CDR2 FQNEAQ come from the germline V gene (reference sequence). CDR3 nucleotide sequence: TGTGCCAGCAGCTTGTGTTGGGGGAAGGATCAGCCCCAGCATTTT. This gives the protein CASSLCWGKDQPQHF. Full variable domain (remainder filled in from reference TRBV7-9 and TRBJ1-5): DTGVSQNPRHKITKRGQNVTFRCDPISEHNRLYWYRQTLGQGPEFLTYFQNEAQLEKSRLLSDRFSAERPKGSFSTLEIQRTEQGDSAMYLCASSLCWGKDQPQHFGDGTRLSIL.

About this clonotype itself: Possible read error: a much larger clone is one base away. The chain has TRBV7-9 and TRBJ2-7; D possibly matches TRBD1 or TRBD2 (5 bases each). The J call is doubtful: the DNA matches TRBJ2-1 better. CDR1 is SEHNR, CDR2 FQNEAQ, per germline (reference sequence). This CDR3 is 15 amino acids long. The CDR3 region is CASKTARENSYEQFF. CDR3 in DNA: TGTGCCAGCAAGACCGCCAGGGAGAATTCCTACGAGCAGTTCTTC.

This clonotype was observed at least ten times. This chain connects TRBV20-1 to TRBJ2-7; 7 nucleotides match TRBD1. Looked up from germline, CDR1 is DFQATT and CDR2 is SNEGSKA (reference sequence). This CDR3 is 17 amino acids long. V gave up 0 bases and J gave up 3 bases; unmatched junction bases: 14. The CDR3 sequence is CSARDLFSGQVNYEQYF. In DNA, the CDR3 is TGCAGTGCTAGAGATTTATTCAGCGGACAGGTAAACTACGAGCAGTACTTC.

The DNA of the CDR3 is TGTGCCAGCAGACCACAGGGGAAAGGTTGGAACAATGAGCAGTTCTTC. As protein: CASRPQGKGWNNEQFF. The gene calls are TRBV6-1 and TRBJ2-1; TRBD1 matches at 7 bases. V lost 6 bases, J lost 5 bases, and 13 bases stayed unmatched. Germline V gives CDR1 MNHNS, CDR2 SASEGT. The CDR3 runs 16 residues.

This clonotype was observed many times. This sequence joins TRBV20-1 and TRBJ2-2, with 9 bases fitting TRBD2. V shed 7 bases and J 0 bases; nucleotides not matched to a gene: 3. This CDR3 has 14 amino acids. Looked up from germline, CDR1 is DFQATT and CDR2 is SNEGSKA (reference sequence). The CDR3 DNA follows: TGCAGTGTTATAGCGGGAGCGAACACCGGGGAGCTGTTTTTT. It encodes CSVIAGANTGELFF.

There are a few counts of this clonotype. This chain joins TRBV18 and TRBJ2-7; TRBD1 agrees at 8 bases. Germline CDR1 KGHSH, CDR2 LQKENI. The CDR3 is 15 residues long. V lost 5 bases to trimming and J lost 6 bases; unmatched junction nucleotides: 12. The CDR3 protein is CASSSTLTGAIEQYF. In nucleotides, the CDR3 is TGTGCCAGCTCATCTACGTTGACAGGGGCTATCGAGCAGTACTTC.

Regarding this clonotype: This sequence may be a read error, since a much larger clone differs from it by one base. The CDR3: CSARGTVLYDQYF. The CDR3 nucleotides read TGCAGCGCGCGAGGGACAGTACTCTACGACCAGTACTTC. The rearrangement uses TRBV29-1 and TRBJ2-7, with TRBD1 matching over 7 bases. This CDR3 has 13 amino acids. Germline CDR1 is SQVTM and CDR2 is ANQGSEA.

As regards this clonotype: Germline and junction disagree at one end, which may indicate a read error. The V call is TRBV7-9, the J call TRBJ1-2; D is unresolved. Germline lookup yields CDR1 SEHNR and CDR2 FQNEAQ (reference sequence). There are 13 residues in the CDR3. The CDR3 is CASGLNVHYGYTF. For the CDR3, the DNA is TGTGCCAGCGGCTTGAATGTGCACTATGGCTACACCTTC.

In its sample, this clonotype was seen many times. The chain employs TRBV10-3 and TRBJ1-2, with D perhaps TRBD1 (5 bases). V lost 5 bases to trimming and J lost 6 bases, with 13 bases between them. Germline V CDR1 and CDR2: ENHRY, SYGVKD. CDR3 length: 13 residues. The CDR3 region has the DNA TGTGCCATCAGTTCCCAGGGAAGGGATGGCTACACCTTC. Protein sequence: CAISSQGRDGYTF.

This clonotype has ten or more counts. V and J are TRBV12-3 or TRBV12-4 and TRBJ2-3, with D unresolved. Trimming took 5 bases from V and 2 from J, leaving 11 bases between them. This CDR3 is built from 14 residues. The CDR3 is CASSLPPVTDTQYF. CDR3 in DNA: TGTGCCAGCAGTCTCCCCCCGGTCACAGATACGCAGTATTTT.

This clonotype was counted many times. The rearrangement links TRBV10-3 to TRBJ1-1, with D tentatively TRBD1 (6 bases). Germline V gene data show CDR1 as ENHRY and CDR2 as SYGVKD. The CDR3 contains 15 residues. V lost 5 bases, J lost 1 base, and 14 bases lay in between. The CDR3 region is CAISTLDSENTEAFF. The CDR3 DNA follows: TGTGCCATCAGTACTCTGGACAGTGAGAACACTGAAGCTTTCTTT.